This T cell receptor beta chain was profiled in a study of blood T cell repertoires in COVID-19. About the study: Nucleic acid was either cDNA or gDNA, and it came from T cells, B-cell-depleted T cells, or PBMCs.

Each participant's cohort was designated according to participant-reported clinical history. In the case of this clone: Other DNA sequences in this sample translate to the same CDR3.

The V and J ends lost 0 bases and 1 base, in that order; junction bases with no gene match: 1. Germline V gene sequence: CDR1 SGHDT, CDR2 YYEEEE. This CDR3 is built from 15 residues. Original processing notes: Amplification of reference gene primers was used by the study to estimate nucleated cell counts. The method was immunoSEQ multiplex PCR; TCRdb's version includes in-frame clones alone and lacks a portion of them. V and J calls and clone size are copied from that table; D and trimming were computed from the DNA. The sample contains about 200,000 clones, 81% of which appear only once. The source of this sequence is a woman aged 45-65 years with acute COVID-19. Sequenced sample: PBMCs or T cells enriched from blood (not recorded which). The chain has TRBV5-6 and TRBJ2-3; 8 nucleotides line up with TRBD2. CDR3 region: CASSLVGGGTDTQYF. DNA of the CDR3: TGTGCCAGCAGCTTGGTCGGGGGGGGCACAGATACGCAGTATTTT.